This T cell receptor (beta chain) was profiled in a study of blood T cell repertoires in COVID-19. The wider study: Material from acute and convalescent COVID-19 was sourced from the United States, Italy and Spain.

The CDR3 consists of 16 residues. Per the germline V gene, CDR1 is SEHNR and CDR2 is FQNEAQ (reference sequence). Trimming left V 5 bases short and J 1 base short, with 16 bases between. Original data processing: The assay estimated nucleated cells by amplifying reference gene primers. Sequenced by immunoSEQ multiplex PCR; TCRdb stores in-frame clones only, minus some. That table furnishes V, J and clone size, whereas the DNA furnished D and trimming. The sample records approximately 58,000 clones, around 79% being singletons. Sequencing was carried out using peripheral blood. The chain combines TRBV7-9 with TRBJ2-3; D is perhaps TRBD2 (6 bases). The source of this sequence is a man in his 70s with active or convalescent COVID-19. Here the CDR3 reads CASSRTLASGTDTQYF. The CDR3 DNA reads TGTGCCAGCAGCCGGACACTAGCTTCGGGCACAGATACGCAGTATTTT.